One and the same sample provided the 20 T cell receptor beta chains below, sequenced in a study of CD8 T cell repertoires and HIV-1 epitope variants. The method was immunoSEQ multiplex PCR; TCRdb's version includes in-frame clones alone and lacks a portion of them. The top ten hold 43% of the sample, which has over 1,000 clones, about 70% seen once. Which antigens these TCRs recognize remains unknown. Input material: cultured CD8+ T cells derived from PBMCs. The receptors stem from a male donor with HIV.

The V call is TRBV18, the J call TRBJ2-5; no reliable D call. The ends were cut back, 1 base at V and 1 base at J, with 1 base in the middle. CDR3 size: 12 residues. Germline assignment: CDR1 KGHSH and CDR2 LQKENI. In nucleotides, the CDR3 is TGTGCCAGCTCACCACTCCAAGAGACCCAGTACTTC. It yields the protein CASSPLQETQYF. The whole variable domain, filled in from reference TRBV18 and TRBJ2-5, reads NAGVMQNPRHLVRRRGQEARLRCSPMKGHSHVYWYRQLPEEGLKFMVYLQKENIIDESGMPKERFSAEFPKEGPSILRIQQVVRGDSAAYFCASSPLQETQYFGPGTRLLVL.

This clone was recorded a few times. The chain couples TRBV6-5 to TRBJ2-6; D unclear. The CDR3 runs 15 residues. In germline, CDR1 is MNHEY, CDR2 SVGAGI. Trimming took off 0 bases at V and 0 bases at J, with 3 bases between the two ends. DNA of the CDR3: TGTGCCAGCAGTTACTCCTTCTCTGGGGCCAACGTCCTGACTTTC. Its translation: CASSYSFSGANVLTF.

The chain employs TRBV28 and TRBJ2-7, with 9 bases matching TRBD1. The CDR3 extends over 13 amino acids. The junction had 5 bases not matched to a gene; V was cut back by 6 bases and J by 5 bases. Germline V CDR1 and CDR2: MDHEN, SYDVKM. DNA for the CDR3: TGTGCCAGCAGCCGGGACAGGGTAAACGAGCAGTACTTC. Residues: CASSRDRVNEQYF.

This clone has more than one count but fewer than ten. The V and J genes are TRBV5-6 and TRBJ2-3; D unclear. Germline V gives CDR1 SGHDT, CDR2 YYEEEE. Trimming left V 1 base short and J 1 base short, with 4 bases between. The CDR3 sequence is 13 residues long. The CDR3 DNA reads as TGTGCCAGCAGCTTGACAGGCACAGATACGCAGTATTTT. Encoded protein: CASSLTGTDTQYF.

This clone was recorded once. This chain links TRBV5-8 with TRBJ2-1; 9 bases line up with TRBD1. The length of the CDR3 is 12 residues. Germline loops: CDR1 SGHTS, CDR2 YDEGEE. The ends lost 2 bases at V and 10 bases at J; junction bases unmatched: 1. The CDR3 sequence is CASSFTGGEQFF. The CDR3 DNA reads as TGTGCCAGCAGCTTTACAGGGGGCGAGCAGTTCTTC.

The V call is TRBV6-5, the J call TRBJ1-5; D unresolved. The CDR3 covers 13 residues. V was trimmed by 9 bases and J by 0 bases, leaving 9 bases between them. Germline V CDR1 and CDR2: MNHEY, SVGAGI. This CDR3 is CASREFSNQPQHF. The DNA for the CDR3 is TGTGCCAGTCGAGAATTTAGCAATCAGCCCCAGCATTTT.

J is TRBJ2-7 and V is TRBV5-4; 10 positions agree with TRBD1. The CDR3 runs to 14 residues. Looked up from germline, CDR1 is SGHNT and CDR2 is YYREEE (reference sequence). Trimming cost V 3 bases and J 7 bases; bases outside gene matches: 7. CDR3 nucleotides: TGTGCCAGCAGCTGGGGGACAGGGGTGATGGAGCAGTACTTC. This sequence encodes CASSWGTGVMEQYF.

The CDR3: CASSEGPSGELFF. Here the CDR3 DNA reads TGTGCCAGCAGTGAGGGCCCGTCCGGGGAGCTGTTTTTT. The rearrangement uses TRBV25-1 and TRBJ2-2; D uncertain. Germline V gene lookup returns CDR1 MGHDK and CDR2 SYGVNS. This CDR3 is 13 amino acids long. Deletions cut 3 bases from V and 6 bases from J, with 8 bases between. The full variable domain, its missing parts supplied by reference TRBV25-1 and TRBJ2-2, is EADIYQTPRYLVIGTGKKITLECSQTMGHDKMYWYQQDPGMELHLIHYSYGVNSTEKGDLSSESTVSRIRTEHFPLTLESARPSHTSQYLCASSEGPSGELFFGEGSRLTVL.

The J gene is TRBJ2-7, the V gene TRBV7-6; 7 nucleotides match TRBD1. Germline CDR1 and CDR2: SGHVS and FNYEAQ. J was trimmed by 1 base and V by 5 bases; bases with no gene match: 5. There are 14 residues in the CDR3. CDR3 DNA sequence: TGTGCCAGCAGCGAGGACAGGCTATCCTACGAGCAGTACTTC. Translating it yields CASSEDRLSYEQYF.

The chain employs TRBV7-9 and TRBJ1-1, with unresolved D. Germline V lookup: CDR1 SEHNR, CDR2 FQNEAQ (reference sequence). V was shortened by 2 bases and J by 3 bases, with 13 bases between the two germline ends. The CDR3 is made up of 15 amino acids. For the CDR3, the DNA is TGTGCCAGCAGCTTACCTGTGGGCCCTTACACTGAAGCTTTCTTT. This translates into CASSLPVGPYTEAFF.

The rearrangement joins TRBV28 to TRBJ2-3; D uncertain. V dropped 3 bases and J dropped 5 bases, with 12 bases sitting between them. CDR1 and CDR2 from the germline V gene are MDHEN and SYDVKM. The CDR3 consists of 14 residues. CDR3 in amino acids: CASSFIPDLDTQYF. DNA for the CDR3: TGTGCCAGCAGTTTTATTCCGGATCTAGATACGCAGTATTTT.

This chain connects TRBV6-1 to TRBJ1-3, with D perhaps TRBD1 (6 bases). The germline V gene has CDR1 MNHNS and CDR2 SASEGT. Trimming took off 6 bases at V and 1 base at J, with 19 bases between the two ends. This CDR3 spans 17 amino acids. The CDR3 region is CASRERAGTTSGNTIYF. In DNA form, the CDR3 reads TGTGCCAGCAGAGAACGAGCCGGGACAACGTCTGGAAACACCATATATTTT.

CDR3 sequence reads: CASSAPNVDSLSGYTF. The DNA of the CDR3 is TGTGCCAGCAGTGCGCCCAACGTGGACAGCCTCAGTGGCTACACCTTC. The chain is built from TRBV28 and TRBJ1-2, with a possible D match to TRBD1 (6 bases). The V end lost 5 bases, the J end lost 7 bases, and 23 bases lay between the germline ends. In germline, CDR1 is MDHEN, CDR2 SYDVKM. The CDR3 covers 16 residues.

The DNA of the CDR3 is TGTGCCAGCAGTTTAAATCTATCAAACGACAGGGGCGAGGAGACCCAGTACTTC. Residues: CASSLNLSNDRGEETQYF. The genes are TRBV2 and TRBJ2-5, with 8 bases aligning to TRBD1. The junction had 19 bases not matched to a gene; V was cut back by 5 bases and J by 5 bases. CDR1 SNHLY and CDR2 FYNNEI come from the germline V gene. CDR3 length equals 18 residues. The whole variable domain, remainder taken from reference TRBV2 and TRBJ2-5, is EPEVTQTPSHQVTQMGQEVILRCVPISNHLYFYWYRQILGQKVEFLVSFYNNEISEKSEIFDDQFSVERPDGSNFTLKIRSTKLEDSAMYFCASSLNLSNDRGEETQYFGPGTRLLVL.

A remark on this clone: At one end, the junction sequence differs from germline, possibly due to a read error. The rearrangement joins TRBV27 to TRBJ1-2; 7 nucleotides agree with TRBD1. CDR1 is MNHEY and CDR2 is SMNVEV in the germline V gene (reference sequence). The CDR3 is made up of 13 amino acids. CDR3 sequence reads: CASSSGQAYGYTF. Written as DNA, the CDR3 is TGTGCCAGTAGTTCAGGACAGGCCTATGGCTACACCTTC.

The rearrangement uses TRBV4-3 and TRBJ2-7; TRBD1 matches at 9 bases. The V segment lost 3 bases and the J segment 1 base; nucleotides outside the gene matches: 1. The CDR3 runs to 14 residues. Germline loops: CDR1 LGHNA, CDR2 YSLEER. In nucleotides, the CDR3 is TGCGCCAGCAGCCAGGGACAGGGATCCTACGAGCAGTACTTC. Protein: CASSQGQGSYEQYF.

This chain connects TRBV29-1 to TRBJ2-2; D remains ambiguous. The CDR3 length is 12 residues. Trimming shortened V by 0 bases and J by 7 bases, and 6 bases separated the two germline ends. Germline V lookup: CDR1 SQVTM, CDR2 ANQGSEA. CDR3: CSVEDRVGELFF. The CDR3 nucleotides read TGCAGCGTTGAAGATCGGGTCGGGGAGCTGTTTTTT.

V gene TRBV7-9 combines with J gene TRBJ2-5, with 9 nucleotides matching TRBD2. This CDR3 region has 15 residues. Germline lookup yields CDR1 SEHNR and CDR2 FQNEAQ (reference sequence). Trimming cost V 3 bases and J 5 bases; bases outside gene matches: 7. This chain's CDR3 is CASSFAREGRETQYF. The CDR3 DNA is TGTGCCAGCAGCTTTGCGCGGGAGGGCCGGGAGACCCAGTACTTC.

V is TRBV4-3 and J is TRBJ1-2; D unresolved. Germline V gives CDR1 LGHNA, CDR2 YSLEER. The CDR3 is made up of 21 amino acids. V was pared by 0 bases and J by 1 base, with 27 bases between. Written as DNA, the CDR3 is TGCGCCAGCAGCCAAGAAAGCCCGTTGGACCAGCAAACATTCCATAACTATGGCTACACCTTC. It codes for CASSQESPLDQQTFHNYGYTF.

The chain combines TRBV6-4 with TRBJ2-3; 10 positions agree with TRBD1. Germline CDR1 reads MRHNA; CDR2 reads SNTAGT. The CDR3 covers 15 residues. V lost 2 bases to trimming and J lost 2 bases; unmatched junction nucleotides: 1. CDR3 in DNA: TGTGCCAGCAGTGACGGACAGGGGGACACAGATACGCAGTATTTT. Its protein is CASSDGQGDTDTQYF.